Presented here are 23 T cell receptor beta chains from one specimen sequenced in a study of blood T cells in healthy people across ages. It was with a sample-barcoded 5' primer and a J-beta primer mix that a second PCR of roughly 7 to 11 cycles was run. TCRdb ran MiXCR on the 5' RACE reads and lists one entry per CDR3 protein. The profile shows 450,000 to 700,000 distinct CDR3 sequences, 25% to 30% of them singletons. Sequences were obtained from blood. All receptors derive from a woman in her seventies in good health.

This clonotype was seen a handful of times. The gene calls are TRBV6-6 and TRBJ2-5, with 8 bases matching TRBD1. Germline V gene lookup returns CDR1 MNHNY and CDR2 SVGAGI (reference sequence). Unmatched junction bases numbered 9, after V lost 6 bases and J lost 0 bases. This CDR3 is 16 amino acids long. In nucleotides, the CDR3 is TGTGCCAGCAGCCGCCTAAGACAGGGGTACCAAGAGACCCAGTACTTC. Protein: CASSRLRQGYQETQYF.

This clonotype came up many times. The chain employs TRBV10-3 and TRBJ1-2; D might be TRBD1 (5 bases). Trimming removed 3 bases at V and 12 bases at J, with 14 bases between. Germline assignment: CDR1 ENHRY and CDR2 SYGVKD. The length of the CDR3 is 12 residues. The CDR3: CAISDAWTSHTF. In nucleotides, the CDR3 is TGTGCCATCAGTGATGCGTGGACATCACACACCTTC.

Points on this clonotype: One end of the junction is discordant with germline, which a read error may explain. The V and J genes are TRBV12-3 or TRBV12-4 and TRBJ2-5; TRBD2 matches at 12 bases. The CDR3 consists of 14 residues. CDR3 sequence: CVSSRTSGEETQYF. The CDR3 DNA reads TGTGTCAGCAGTCGGACTAGCGGGGAAGAGACCCAGTACTTC.

V and J are TRBV20-1 and TRBJ2-1, with no clear D. Germline V gene data show CDR1 as DFQATT and CDR2 as SNEGSKA (reference sequence). The CDR3 runs 14 residues. V was shortened by 3 bases and J by 4 bases, with 13 bases between the two germline ends. The CDR3 coding sequence is TGCAGTGCTAGGAAGCTGATGGAGTACAATGAGCAGTTCTTC. It is translated as CSARKLMEYNEQFF.

For this clonotype: A read error is likely, as this CDR3 ends without the conserved phenylalanine or tryptophan. The chain recombines TRBV7-2 with TRBJ2-5; no reliable D call. The germline gives CDR1 SGHTA, CDR2 FQGNSA. Trimming pared 5 bases from V and 4 bases from J, leaving 14 bases between. This CDR3 has 14 residues. CDR3 in DNA: TGTGCCAGCAGCCCCCATGGGGATCGAGAGACCCAGTACCTC. As protein: CASSPHGDRETQYL.

This clonotype appeared a few times. This chain links TRBV7-2 with TRBJ2-7, with D tentatively TRBD1 or TRBD2 (5 bases each). The CDR3 loop spans 16 amino acids. Trimming cost V 4 bases and J 2 bases, with 18 bases left between them. Germline loops: CDR1 SGHTA, CDR2 FQGNSA. CDR3 amino acids: CASSYRVGGATYEQYF. CDR3 DNA: TGTGCCAGCAGCTACCGAGTTGGGGGAGCCACCTACGAGCAGTACTTC.

As regards this clonotype: At one end the junction does not follow the germline gene, possibly because of a read error. The rearrangement joins TRBV2 to TRBJ2-3, with 7 bases aligning to TRBD2. The CDR3 has 16 amino acids. The germline gives CDR1 SNHLY, CDR2 FYNNEI. The CDR3 DNA follows: TGTGCCGGCAGAGCCACCACTAGCGTCAAAGGAGATACGCAGTATTTT. Amino acid sequence: CAGRATTSVKGDTQYF.

This clonotype was recorded at least ten times. The V call is TRBV2, the J call TRBJ2-1; 7 positions match TRBD1. CDR1 SNHLY and CDR2 FYNNEI come from the germline V gene. The CDR3 loop spans 15 amino acids. J was trimmed by 2 bases and V by 8 bases; bases with no gene match: 9. The CDR3 reads CASSSSGTAYNEQFF. The CDR3, as DNA: TGTGCCAGCTCTAGCTCCGGGACAGCCTACAATGAGCAGTTCTTC.

This clonotype was found a few times. A much more abundant neighbour one base away suggests this may be a read error. This chain connects TRBV4-2 to TRBJ2-4, with a tentative D call TRBD2 (6 bases). CDR1 and CDR2 (germline): LGHNA, YNFKEQ. The CDR3 extends over 19 amino acids. The CDR3 coding sequence is TGTGCCAGCAGCCAAGATTACGGGGGAGCACACATAGCCAAAAACATTCGGTACTTC. This encodes CASSQDYGGAHIAKNIRYF.

This clonotype came up a few times. The CDR3 bases are TGCAGCGTTGTATCGCCAGGTGACTATGGCTACACCTTC. This encodes CSVVSPGDYGYTF. The chain is built from TRBV29-1 and TRBJ1-2, with unresolved D. Trimming took 4 bases from V and 3 from J, leaving 12 bases between them. Germline CDR1 and CDR2: SQVTM and ANQGSEA. There are 13 residues in the CDR3.

The chain couples TRBV27 to TRBJ1-2; the D gene is possibly TRBD1 (6 bases). The CDR3 consists of 13 residues. With 5 bases removed from V and 8 bases from J, the gap between germline ends came to 15 bases. Germline CDR1 and CDR2: MNHEY and SMNVEV (reference sequence). The CDR3 spells CASSPEGHRGYTF. The CDR3 DNA follows: TGTGCCAGCAGTCCAGAGGGACACCGCGGCTACACCTTC.

This clonotype was seen only a few times. At one boundary the junction diverges from the germline segment, which might be a read error. This rearrangement joins TRBV20-1 to TRBJ2-1; 7 bases match TRBD2. The CDR3 is made up of 16 amino acids. Looked up from germline, CDR1 is DFQATT and CDR2 is SNEGSKA (reference sequence). The CDR3 bases are TGCAGTGCAAGAGGGTCTAGCGGTAACTCCTACAATGAGCAGTTCTTC. Translation gives CSARGSSGNSYNEQFF.

The rearrangement joins TRBV3-1 to TRBJ2-5, with no clear D. CDR1 and CDR2 (germline): LGHDT, YNNKEL (reference sequence). The CDR3 is made up of 13 amino acids. V was pared by 1 base and J by 3 bases, with 6 bases between. The CDR3 DNA sequence: TGTGCCAGCAGCCAAGTAGGAGAAGAGACCCAGTACTTC. It translates to CASSQVGEETQYF.

This chain joins TRBV30 and TRBJ2-5, with a possible D match to TRBD1 (6 bases). Near its end, the DNA agrees better with TRBJ2-7, so the J call may be wrong. CDR1 is GTSNPN, CDR2 SVGIG, per germline (reference sequence). CDR3 length: 13 residues. The CDR3 nucleotides are TGTGCCCACCAGATACAGGGTTCCTACGAGCAGTACTTC. Translating gives CAHQIQGSYEQYF.

This clonotype was picked up a small number of times. The V gene is TRBV7-2, the J gene TRBJ2-1, with 7 positions matching TRBD1. Germline V CDR1 and CDR2: SGHTA, FQGNSA. The CDR3 runs 14 residues. J gave up 9 bases and V 3 bases, and 8 bases lay outside the gene matches. In DNA form, the CDR3 reads TGTGCCAGCAGCTTTTCCAGGGGGACATCTGAGCAGTTCTTC. Protein product: CASSFSRGTSEQFF.

This clonotype showed up just a few times. The chain uses TRBV25-1 and TRBJ2-2; D possibly matches TRBD1 or TRBD2 (6 bases each). Germline CDR1 MGHDK, CDR2 SYGVNS. The CDR3 sequence is 14 residues long. V dropped 6 bases and J dropped 2 bases, with 10 bases sitting between them. The CDR3: CASSGGLNTGELFF. The CDR3 DNA reads as TGTGCCAGCAGCGGGGGCCTCAACACCGGGGAGCTGTTTTTT.

The chain links TRBV5-1 to TRBJ2-1; 11 positions match TRBD2. Looked up from germline, CDR1 is SGHRS and CDR2 is YFSETQ. CDR3 size: 17 residues. Losses at the gene ends were 3 bases for V and 0 bases for J; bases not matched to a gene: 5. In DNA form, the CDR3 reads TGCGCCAGCAGCTCACAAACTAGCGGGGGCTCCTACAATGAGCAGTTCTTC. Translated, it gives CASSSQTSGGSYNEQFF.

As regards this clonotype: The junction and the germline gene differ at one end; a read error may be behind it. The gene calls are TRBV12-3 or TRBV12-4 and TRBJ2-3; tentatively, D is TRBD2 (5 bases). This CDR3 spans 15 amino acids. As DNA, the CDR3 is TGTGCCAGCAGTTTGGGTCCATCTAGCACAGATGCGCAATATTTT. Protein: CASSLGPSSTDAQYF.

The chain joins TRBV20-1 to TRBJ2-7, with 7 bases lining up with TRBD1. CDR1 and CDR2 (germline): DFQATT, SNEGSKA (reference sequence). J gave up 3 bases and V 5 bases, and 10 bases lay outside the gene matches. The CDR3 runs to 14 residues. CDR3: CSALFPGQIYEQYF. CDR3 DNA: TGCAGTGCTCTATTTCCGGGACAGATCTACGAGCAGTACTTC.

This clonotype was counted a few times. This chain uses TRBV6-6 with TRBJ2-1; D possibly corresponds to TRBD2 (6 bases). Germline assignment: CDR1 MNHNY and CDR2 SVGAGI (reference sequence). CDR3 length: 14 amino acids. V lost 2 bases to trimming and J lost 7 bases, with 12 bases between them. As DNA, the CDR3 is TGTGCCAGCAGTTACGGGGTCGGGAGAAATGAGCAGTTCTTC. Encoded protein: CASSYGVGRNEQFF.

This clonotype was observed a handful of times. The chain combines TRBV30 with TRBJ1-1, with a weak D call TRBD1 (5 bases). The CDR3 is made up of 16 amino acids. Trimming took off 2 bases at V and 5 bases at J, with 21 bases between the two ends. Germline-derived CDR1 and CDR2 are GTSNPN and SVGIG (reference sequence). Here the CDR3 DNA reads TGTGCCTGGAGTCCGGACGGGGGAGGAGGTTGGACTGAAGCTTTCTTT. Translation: CAWSPDGGGGWTEAFF. The variable domain in full, with the rest retrieved from reference TRBV30 and TRBJ1-1, is SQTIHQWPATLVQPVGSPLSLECTVEGTSNPNLYWYRQAAGRGLQLLFYSVGIGQISSEVPQNLSASRPQDRQFILSSKKLLLSDSGFYLCAWSPDGGGGWTEAFFGQGTRLTVV.

This chain connects TRBV20-1 to TRBJ2-5, with a weak D call TRBD1 (6 bases). Trimming stripped 0 bases from V and 1 base from J, with 6 bases between. In germline, CDR1 is DFQATT, CDR2 SNEGSKA (reference sequence). The CDR3 is 13 amino acids. The CDR3 reads CSARETGQETQYF. DNA of the CDR3: TGCAGTGCTAGAGAGACAGGCCAAGAGACCCAGTACTTC.

This clonotype turned up a few times. V gene TRBV4-2 combines with J gene TRBJ2-5; tentative D call: TRBD2 (5 bases). The CDR3 spans 14 residues. CDR1 LGHNA and CDR2 YNFKEQ come from the germline V gene. Trimming cost V 3 bases and J 9 bases, with 17 bases left between them. In nucleotides, the CDR3 is TGTGCCAGCAGCCATCGCACCCATGAGGGAGCCCAGTACTTC. It specifies CASSHRTHEGAQYF.